The next 10 T cell receptor beta chains were all read from a single sample in a study of identical twins. Each CDR3 protein gets one entry after TCRdb re-called the 5' RACE reads with MiXCR. The sample contains about 250,000 distinct CDR3 sequences, approximately 8.3% of which appear only once. These data were likewise used in another study, on yellow fever vaccine responses in identical twins.

The sequenced sample was CD8+ T cells sorted from blood. The receptors were sampled from a woman between 18 and 30 years old in good health.

The chain recombines TRBV2 with TRBJ2-1; D remains unclear. Between the trimmed V and J ends, which lost 6 bases and 6 bases, there was a span of 12 bases. CDR3 size: 13 residues. CDR1 SNHLY and CDR2 FYNNEI come from the germline V gene. The CDR3 here is CASSQTVGNEQFF. In DNA, the CDR3 is TGTGCCAGCAGCCAGACCGTCGGCAATGAGCAGTTCTTC.

The rearrangement links TRBV29-1 to TRBJ2-2; D is perhaps TRBD2 (5 bases). The CDR3 is made up of 13 amino acids. V was shortened by 4 bases and J by 4 bases, with 10 bases between the two germline ends. In germline, CDR1 is SQVTM, CDR2 ANQGSEA. CDR3 loop: CSVGRIPTGELFF. CDR3 coding DNA: TGCAGCGTTGGGAGGATTCCCACCGGGGAGCTGTTTTTT.

This clonotype was counted at least ten times. This chain links TRBV27 with TRBJ1-6; 7 positions match TRBD1. The trim removed 0 bases at V and 7 bases at J, leaving 3 bases unmatched. CDR3 length: 15 amino acids. The V gene's germline CDR1 is MNHEY and CDR2 SMNVEV (reference sequence). CDR3 in amino acids: CASSLSTGLNSPLHF. DNA for the CDR3: TGTGCCAGCAGTTTATCGACAGGGTTAAATTCACCCCTCCACTTT.

This clonotype was observed a few times. The chain recombines TRBV6-1 with TRBJ2-5; D gene unclear. CDR1 is MNHNS and CDR2 is SASEGT in the germline V gene. The CDR3 consists of 12 residues. The germline V and J ends were trimmed by 7 bases and 0 bases, with 6 bases remaining between them. The CDR3 loop is CASIRDQETQYF. For the CDR3, the DNA is TGTGCCAGCATCAGAGACCAAGAGACCCAGTACTTC.

This clonotype was recorded at least ten times. V and J are TRBV4-3 and TRBJ2-7; a weak D match, TRBD1 (6 bases). Per the germline V gene, CDR1 is LGHNA and CDR2 is YSLEER. The germline V and J ends were trimmed by 5 bases and 2 bases, with 10 bases remaining between them. This CDR3 has 13 amino acids. The CDR3 sequence: CASSWGLTYEQYF. The CDR3 DNA sequence: TGCGCCAGCAGCTGGGGGCTTACCTACGAGCAGTACTTC.

This clonotype has a handful of counts. The chain joins TRBV19 to TRBJ1-2; the match to TRBD1 covers 8 bases. With 5 bases clipped from V and 4 bases from J, the junction kept 9 bases outside the gene matches. The CDR3 is 15 amino acids. Germline values: CDR1 LNHDA, CDR2 SQIVND (reference sequence). The CDR3 sequence: CASSVDRGFGYGYTF. In DNA, the CDR3 is TGTGCCAGTAGTGTCGACAGGGGATTCGGCTATGGCTACACCTTC.

This clonotype came up many times. V and J are TRBV20-1 and TRBJ2-3; 8 bases match TRBD2. The CDR3 has 13 residues. Losses at the gene ends were 3 bases for V and 6 bases for J; bases not matched to a gene: 5. Looked up from germline, CDR1 is DFQATT and CDR2 is SNEGSKA (reference sequence). CDR3 protein: CSASGGEVDTQYF. For the CDR3, the DNA is TGCAGTGCTAGCGGGGGGGAGGTGGATACGCAGTATTTT.

This clonotype was observed a few times. The CDR3 reads CSARDNWDRPTYEQYF. The CDR3 coding sequence is TGCAGTGCTAGAGATAATTGGGACCGTCCCACCTACGAGCAGTACTTC. The J gene is TRBJ2-7, the V gene TRBV20-1, with D possibly being TRBD1 or TRBD2 (5 bases each). Germline CDR1 and CDR2: DFQATT and SNEGSKA (reference sequence). This CDR3 is 16 amino acids long. The V and J ends lost 0 bases and 2 bases respectively, with 17 bases between them.

This clonotype was counted between two and nine times. This chain uses TRBV12-3 or TRBV12-4 with TRBJ2-7; 7 positions match TRBD1. The CDR3 runs 19 residues. The trim removed 7 bases at V and 0 bases at J, leaving 21 bases unmatched. CDR3 nucleotides: TGTGCCAGCACCTCTATCCGGGACAGTCGATACCCGAGCTCCTACGAGCAGTACTTC. Its translation: CASTSIRDSRYPSSYEQYF.

This clonotype was counted a few times. The V and J genes are TRBV4-1 and TRBJ2-1; 10 bases line up with TRBD2. CDR1 and CDR2 (germline): MGHRA, YSYEKL. The CDR3 consists of 22 residues. V trimming: 5 bases; J trimming: 0 bases; junction bases outside the gene matches: 22. The CDR3 nucleotides read TGCGCCAGCAGCGGAAGTACTAGCCTTAGCGGGAGGCAAGTCAGCTCCTACAATGAGCAGTTCTTC. Translated, it gives CASSGSTSLSGRQVSSYNEQFF.